This T cell receptor beta chain was identified during a study of tumor and adjacent non-tumor tissue in lung cancer. This clonotype has ten or more counts. What it recognizes is unknown. Trimming cost V 0 bases and J 2 bases, with 8 bases left between them. The germline V gene has CDR1 MGHRA and CDR2 YSYEKL. This CDR3 has 15 amino acids. Study-level results: TCR diversity was significantly greater in tumor than normal lung tissue. Patients with more diverse tumor TCRs had worse survival. Tumor repertoires had a smaller top 100 clone share than normal lung.

RNA was extracted from bulk tissue without any cell sorting. Distant lung tissue was collected more than 3 cm away from the tumor edge. The library came from three nested PCR rounds adapted from ARM-PCR protocols. MiXCR, run by TCRdb on the multiplex PCR reads, gives a single entry per CDR3 protein. The sample lists 80,000 to 100,000 distinct CDR3 sequences, about 80% occurring once. This clonotype was obtained from a man aged 55 to 70 with small cell lung cancer. The sequenced sample was distant non-tumor lung tissue. The chain joins TRBV4-1 to TRBJ1-5; D uncertain. CDR3 bases: TGCGCCAGCAGCCAAGAGACGGCGGGCAATCAGCCCCAGCATTTT. This translates into CASSQETAGNQPQHF.